This TCR beta chain was documented in a study of cytomegalovirus exposure and HLA in healthy donors. The PCR was carried out with 60 Vbeta primers and 13 Jbeta primers. TCRdb keeps only in-frame clones here, not all; method: immunoSEQ multiplex PCR. The table includes about 150,000 clones, roughly 80% detected once. V shed 8 bases and J 4 bases; nucleotides not matched to a gene: 6. Per the germline V gene, CDR1 is MGHDK and CDR2 is SYGVNS. The CDR3 loop spans 13 amino acids. The material sequenced was PBMCs. The receptor comes from a woman in her 40s in good health and CMV-seropositive. The chain is built from TRBV25-1 and TRBJ2-7, with TRBD1 matching 9 bases. Here the CDR3 DNA reads TGTGCCAGCTTAAGGACAGGGGCGTACGAGCAGTACTTC. Residues: CASLRTGAYEQYF.